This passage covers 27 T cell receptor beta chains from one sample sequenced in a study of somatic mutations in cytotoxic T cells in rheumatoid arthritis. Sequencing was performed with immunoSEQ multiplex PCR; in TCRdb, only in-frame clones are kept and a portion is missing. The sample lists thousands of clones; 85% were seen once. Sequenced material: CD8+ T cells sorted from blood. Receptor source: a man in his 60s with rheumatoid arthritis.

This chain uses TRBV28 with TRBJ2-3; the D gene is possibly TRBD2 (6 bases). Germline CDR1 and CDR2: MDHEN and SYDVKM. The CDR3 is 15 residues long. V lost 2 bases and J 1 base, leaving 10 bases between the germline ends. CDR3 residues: CASSLGWGGTDTQYF. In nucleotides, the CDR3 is TGTGCCAGCAGTTTAGGGTGGGGGGGCACAGATACGCAGTATTTT.

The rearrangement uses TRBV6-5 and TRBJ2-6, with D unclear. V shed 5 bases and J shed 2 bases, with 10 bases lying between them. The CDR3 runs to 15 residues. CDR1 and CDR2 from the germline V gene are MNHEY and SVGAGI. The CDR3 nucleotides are TGTGCCAGCAGTCCCAGATTCCCTGGGGCCAACGTCCTGACTTTC. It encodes CASSPRFPGANVLTF.

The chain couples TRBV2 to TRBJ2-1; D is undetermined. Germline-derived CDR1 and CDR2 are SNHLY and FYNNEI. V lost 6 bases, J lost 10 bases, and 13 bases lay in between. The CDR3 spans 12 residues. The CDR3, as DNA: TGTGCCAGCAGACCGCCCAATGGCGAGCAGTTCTTC. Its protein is CASRPPNGEQFF.

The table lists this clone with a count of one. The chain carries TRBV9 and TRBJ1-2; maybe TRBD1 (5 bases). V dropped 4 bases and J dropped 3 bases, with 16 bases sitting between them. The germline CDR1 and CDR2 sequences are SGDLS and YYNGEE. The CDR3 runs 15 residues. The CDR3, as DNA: TGTGCCAGCAGCACCTCCAGGGAACCCGACTATGGCTACACCTTC. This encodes CASSTSREPDYGYTF.

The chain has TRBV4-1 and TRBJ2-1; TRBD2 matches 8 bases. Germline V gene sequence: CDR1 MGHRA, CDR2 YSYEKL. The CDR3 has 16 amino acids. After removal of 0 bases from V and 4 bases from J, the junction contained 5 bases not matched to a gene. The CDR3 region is CASSQDPGREYNEQFF. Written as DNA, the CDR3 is TGCGCCAGCAGCCAAGATCCCGGGAGGGAGTACAATGAGCAGTTCTTC.

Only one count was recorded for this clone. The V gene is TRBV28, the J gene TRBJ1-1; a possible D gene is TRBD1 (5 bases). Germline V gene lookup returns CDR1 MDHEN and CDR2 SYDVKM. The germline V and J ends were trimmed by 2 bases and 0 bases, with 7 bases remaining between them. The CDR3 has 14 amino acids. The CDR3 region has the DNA TGTGCCAGCAGTTTACTGACAGTGAACACTGAAGCTTTCTTT. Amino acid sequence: CASSLLTVNTEAFF.

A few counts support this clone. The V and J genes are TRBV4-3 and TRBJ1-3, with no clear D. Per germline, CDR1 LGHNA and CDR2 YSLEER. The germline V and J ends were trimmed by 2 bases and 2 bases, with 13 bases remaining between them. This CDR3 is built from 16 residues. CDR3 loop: CASSQRAPGTGNTIYF. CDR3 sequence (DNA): TGCGCCAGCAGCCAAAGGGCCCCGGGAACTGGAAACACCATATATTTT.

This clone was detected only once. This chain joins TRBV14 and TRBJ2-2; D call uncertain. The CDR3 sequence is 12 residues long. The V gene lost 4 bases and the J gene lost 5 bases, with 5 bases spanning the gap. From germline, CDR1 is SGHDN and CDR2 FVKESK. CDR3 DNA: TGTGCCAGCAGCCTAAATACCGGGGAGCTGTTTTTT. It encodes CASSLNTGELFF. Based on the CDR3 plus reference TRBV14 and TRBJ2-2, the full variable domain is EAGVTQFPSHSVIEKGQTVTLRCDPISGHDNLYWYRRVMGKEIKFLLHFVKESKQDESGMPNNRFLAERTGGTYSTLKVQPAELEDSGVYFCASSLNTGELFFGEGSRLTVL.

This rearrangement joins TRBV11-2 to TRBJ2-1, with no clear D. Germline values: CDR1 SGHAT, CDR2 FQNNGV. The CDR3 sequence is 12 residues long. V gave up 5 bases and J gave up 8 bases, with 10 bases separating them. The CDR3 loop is CASSELRYEQFF. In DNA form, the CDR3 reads TGTGCCAGCAGCGAGTTGAGGTATGAGCAGTTCTTC.

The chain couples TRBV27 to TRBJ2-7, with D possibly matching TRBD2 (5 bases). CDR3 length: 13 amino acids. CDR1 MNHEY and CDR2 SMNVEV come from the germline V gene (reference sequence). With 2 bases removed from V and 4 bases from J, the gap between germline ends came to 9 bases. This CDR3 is CASSLSRGYEQYV. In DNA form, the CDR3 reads TGTGCCAGCAGTTTAAGCCGAGGGTACGAGCAGTACGTC.

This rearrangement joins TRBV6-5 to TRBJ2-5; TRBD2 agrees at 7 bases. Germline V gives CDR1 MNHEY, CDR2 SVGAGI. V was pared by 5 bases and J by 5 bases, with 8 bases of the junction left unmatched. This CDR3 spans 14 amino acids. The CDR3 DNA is TGTGCCAGCAGTCCAACTAGCGTTACCGAGACCCAGTACTTC. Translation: CASSPTSVTETQYF.

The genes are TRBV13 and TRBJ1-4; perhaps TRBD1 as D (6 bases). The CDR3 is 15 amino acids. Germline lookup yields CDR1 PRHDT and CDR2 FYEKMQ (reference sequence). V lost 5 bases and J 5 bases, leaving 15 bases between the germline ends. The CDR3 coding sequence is TGTGCCAGCAGCGTTTGGGGGCAGGCGAATGAAAAACTGTTTTTT. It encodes CASSVWGQANEKLFF.

This CDR3 reads CASMGQSNEKLFF. The CDR3 bases are TGTGCCAGCATGGGGCAGTCTAATGAAAAACTGTTTTTT. J is TRBJ1-4 and V is TRBV6-1, with D possibly matching TRBD1 (5 bases). This CDR3 is 13 amino acids long. CDR1 is MNHNS and CDR2 is SASEGT in the germline V gene. Trimming took off 7 bases at V and 3 bases at J, with 9 bases between the two ends.

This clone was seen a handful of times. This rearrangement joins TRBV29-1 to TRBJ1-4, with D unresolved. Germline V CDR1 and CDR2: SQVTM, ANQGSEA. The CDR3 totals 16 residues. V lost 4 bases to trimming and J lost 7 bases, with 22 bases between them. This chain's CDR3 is CSVGSVARGFGEKLFF. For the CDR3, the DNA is TGCAGCGTTGGATCCGTGGCACGGGGTTTTGGTGAAAAACTGTTTTTT.

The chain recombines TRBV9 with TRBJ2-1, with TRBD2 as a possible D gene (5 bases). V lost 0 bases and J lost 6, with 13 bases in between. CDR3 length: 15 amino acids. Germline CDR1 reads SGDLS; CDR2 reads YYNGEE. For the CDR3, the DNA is TGTGCCAGCAGCGTAGGGGTTAGCGTGGTCAATGAGCAGTTCTTC. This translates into CASSVGVSVVNEQFF.

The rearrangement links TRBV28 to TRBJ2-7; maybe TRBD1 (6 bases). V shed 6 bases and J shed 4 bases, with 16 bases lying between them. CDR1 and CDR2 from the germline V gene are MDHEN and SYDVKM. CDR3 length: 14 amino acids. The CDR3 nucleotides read TGTGCCAGCAGATTGGCAGGGGTAGGGTACGAGCAGTACTTC. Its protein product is CASRLAGVGYEQYF. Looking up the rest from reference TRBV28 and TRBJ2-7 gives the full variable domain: DVKVTQSSRYLVKRTGEKVFLECVQDMDHENMFWYRQDPGLGLRLIYFSYDVKMKEKGDIPEGYSVSREKKERFSLILESASTNQTSMYLCASRLAGVGYEQYFGPGTRLTVT.

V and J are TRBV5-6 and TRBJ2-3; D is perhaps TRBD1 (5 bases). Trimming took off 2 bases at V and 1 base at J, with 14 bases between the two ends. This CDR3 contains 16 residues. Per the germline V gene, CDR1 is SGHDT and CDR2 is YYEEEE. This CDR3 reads CASSLKTVWGTDTQYF. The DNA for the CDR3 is TGTGCCAGCAGCTTAAAGACAGTTTGGGGCACAGATACGCAGTATTTT.

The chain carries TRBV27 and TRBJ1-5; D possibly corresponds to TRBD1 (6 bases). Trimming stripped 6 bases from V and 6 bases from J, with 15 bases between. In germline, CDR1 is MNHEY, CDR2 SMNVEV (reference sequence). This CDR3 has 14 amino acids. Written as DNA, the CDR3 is TGTGCCAGCAGCCCTACAGGGTTAGTTCAGCCCCAGCATTTT. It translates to CASSPTGLVQPQHF.

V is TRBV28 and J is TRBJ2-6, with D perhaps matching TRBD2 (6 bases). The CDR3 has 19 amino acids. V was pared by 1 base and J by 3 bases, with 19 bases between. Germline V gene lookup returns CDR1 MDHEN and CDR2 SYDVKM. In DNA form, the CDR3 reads TGTGCCAGCAGTTTATACCCCCAGGGAATGGGGGGTGGGGCCAACGTCCTGACTTTC. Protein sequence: CASSLYPQGMGGGANVLTF.

The CDR3 DNA is TGCGCCAGCAGCTTGGGGGGAGGAAAGACTTATGGCTACACCTTC. Translation: CASSLGGGKTYGYTF. The chain employs TRBV5-1 and TRBJ1-2, with unresolved D. This CDR3 is built from 15 residues. V dropped 0 bases and J dropped 5 bases, with 14 bases sitting between them. CDR1 and CDR2 (germline): SGHRS, YFSETQ.

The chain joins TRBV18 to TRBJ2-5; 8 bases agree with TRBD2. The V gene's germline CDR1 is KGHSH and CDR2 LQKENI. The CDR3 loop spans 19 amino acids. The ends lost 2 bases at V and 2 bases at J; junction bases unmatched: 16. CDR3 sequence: CASSPTRVGTGLGQETQYF. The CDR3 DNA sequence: TGTGCCAGCTCACCAACAAGAGTAGGTACGGGACTAGGGCAAGAGACCCAGTACTTC.

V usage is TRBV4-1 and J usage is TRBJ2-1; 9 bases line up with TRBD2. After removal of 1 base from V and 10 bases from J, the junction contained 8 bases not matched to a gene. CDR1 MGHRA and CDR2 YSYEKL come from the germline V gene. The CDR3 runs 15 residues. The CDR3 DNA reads TGCGCCAGCAGCCAAGCGGGTAGCGGGGGCTCCGAGCAGTTCTTC. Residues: CASSQAGSGGSEQFF.

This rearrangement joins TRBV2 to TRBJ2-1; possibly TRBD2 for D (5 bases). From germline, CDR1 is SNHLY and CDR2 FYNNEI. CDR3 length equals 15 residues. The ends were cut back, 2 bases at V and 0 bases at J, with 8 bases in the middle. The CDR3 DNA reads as TGTGCCAGCAGTGAATGGGCGGGCTCCTACAATGAGCAGTTCTTC. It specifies CASSEWAGSYNEQFF. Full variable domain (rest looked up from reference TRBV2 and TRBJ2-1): EPEVTQTPSHQVTQMGQEVILRCVPISNHLYFYWYRQILGQKVEFLVSFYNNEISEKSEIFDDQFSVERPDGSNFTLKIRSTKLEDSAMYFCASSEWAGSYNEQFFGPGTRLTVL.

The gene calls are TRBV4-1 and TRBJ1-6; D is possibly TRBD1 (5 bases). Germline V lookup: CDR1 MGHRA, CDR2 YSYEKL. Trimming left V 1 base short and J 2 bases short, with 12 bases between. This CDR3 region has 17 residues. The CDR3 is CASSQVYGGAYNSPLHF. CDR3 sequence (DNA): TGCGCCAGCAGCCAAGTATACGGGGGTGCCTATAATTCACCCCTCCACTTT.

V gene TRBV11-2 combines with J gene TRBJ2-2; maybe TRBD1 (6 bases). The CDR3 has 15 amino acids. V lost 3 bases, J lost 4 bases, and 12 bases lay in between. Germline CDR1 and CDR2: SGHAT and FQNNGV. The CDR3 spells CASSFEGVGTGELFF. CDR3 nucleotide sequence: TGTGCCAGCAGCTTTGAGGGGGTCGGCACCGGGGAGCTGTTTTTT.

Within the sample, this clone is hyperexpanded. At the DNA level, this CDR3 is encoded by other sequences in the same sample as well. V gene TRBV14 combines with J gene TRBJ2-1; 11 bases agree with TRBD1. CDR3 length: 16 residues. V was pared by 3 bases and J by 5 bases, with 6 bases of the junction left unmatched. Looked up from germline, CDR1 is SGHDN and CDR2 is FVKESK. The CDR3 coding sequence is TGTGCCAGCAGCCACATACCGGGACAGGGGGACAATGAGCAGTTCTTC. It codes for CASSHIPGQGDNEQFF.

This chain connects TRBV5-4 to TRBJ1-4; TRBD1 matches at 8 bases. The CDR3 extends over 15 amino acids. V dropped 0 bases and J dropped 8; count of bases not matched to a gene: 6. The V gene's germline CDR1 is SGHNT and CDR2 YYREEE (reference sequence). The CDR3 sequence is CASSLAAGGGEKLFF. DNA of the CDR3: TGTGCCAGCAGCTTGGCGGCAGGGGGCGGCGAAAAACTGTTTTTT.